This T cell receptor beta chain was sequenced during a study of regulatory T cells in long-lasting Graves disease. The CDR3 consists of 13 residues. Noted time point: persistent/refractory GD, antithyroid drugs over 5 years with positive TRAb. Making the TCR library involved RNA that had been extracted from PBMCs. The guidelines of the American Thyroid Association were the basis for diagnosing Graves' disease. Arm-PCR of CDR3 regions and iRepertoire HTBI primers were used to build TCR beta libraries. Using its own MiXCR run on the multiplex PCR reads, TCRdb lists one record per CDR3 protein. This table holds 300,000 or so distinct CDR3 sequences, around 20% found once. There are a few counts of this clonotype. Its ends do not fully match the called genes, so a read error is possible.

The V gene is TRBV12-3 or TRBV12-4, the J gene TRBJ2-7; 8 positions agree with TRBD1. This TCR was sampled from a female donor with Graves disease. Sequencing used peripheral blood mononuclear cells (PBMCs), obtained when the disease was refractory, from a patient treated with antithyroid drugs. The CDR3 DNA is TGTGCCAGCAGTTTATCAGGGGGCTACAAGCAGTACTTC. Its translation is CASSLSGGYKQYF.